Given below is one TCR beta chain in context. What it binds is unknown. TCRdb keeps only in-frame clones here, not all; method: immunoSEQ multiplex PCR. The sample yields roughly 99,000 clones, approximately 92% seen once. Trimming removed 2 bases from V and 0 bases from J, with 10 bases in between. The CDR3 covers 15 residues. Germline V CDR1 and CDR2: SEHNR, FQNEAQ (reference sequence). These data belong to a study of T cell responses to AZD1222 COVID-19 vaccine. Findings and limits, study-wide: Most donors were white British and more were female, and clonal diversity was possibly underestimated.

This TCR was recovered from an adult who received the AZD1222 COVID-19 vaccine. The sequencing used peripheral blood, collected 28 days after the second AZD1222 dose. The chain couples TRBV7-9 to TRBJ1-1; D not resolved. The DNA for the CDR3 is TGTGCCAGCAGCTTATACCCGGATTTGAACACTGAAGCTTTCTTT. Translation gives CASSLYPDLNTEAFF.